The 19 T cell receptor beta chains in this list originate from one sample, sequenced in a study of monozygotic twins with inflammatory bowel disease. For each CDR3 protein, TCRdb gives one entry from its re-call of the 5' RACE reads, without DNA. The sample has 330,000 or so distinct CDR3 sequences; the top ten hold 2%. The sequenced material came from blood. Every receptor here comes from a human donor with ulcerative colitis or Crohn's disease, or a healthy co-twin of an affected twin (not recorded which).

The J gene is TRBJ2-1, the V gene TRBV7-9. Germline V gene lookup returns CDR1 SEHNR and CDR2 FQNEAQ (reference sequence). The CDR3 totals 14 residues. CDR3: CASSLAGVLDEQFF.

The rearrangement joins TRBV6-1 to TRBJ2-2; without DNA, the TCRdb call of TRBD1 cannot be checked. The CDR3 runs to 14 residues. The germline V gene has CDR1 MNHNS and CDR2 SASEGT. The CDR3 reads CASSPPGGTGELFF.

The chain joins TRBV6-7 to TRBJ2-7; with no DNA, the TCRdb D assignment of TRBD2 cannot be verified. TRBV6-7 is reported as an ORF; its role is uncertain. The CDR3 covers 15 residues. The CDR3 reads CASSYFQDSGYEQYF.

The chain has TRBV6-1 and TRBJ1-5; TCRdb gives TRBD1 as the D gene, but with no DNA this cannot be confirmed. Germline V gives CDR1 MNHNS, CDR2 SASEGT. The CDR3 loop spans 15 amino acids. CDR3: CASSDGTAYNQPQHF.

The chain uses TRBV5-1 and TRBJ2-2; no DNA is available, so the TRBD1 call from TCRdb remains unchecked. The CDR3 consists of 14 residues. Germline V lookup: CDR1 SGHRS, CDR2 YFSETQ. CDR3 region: CASSLQGAGGELFF.

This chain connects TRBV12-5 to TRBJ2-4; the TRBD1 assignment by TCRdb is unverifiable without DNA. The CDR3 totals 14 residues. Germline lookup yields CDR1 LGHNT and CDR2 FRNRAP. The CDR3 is CASGLGTGENIQYF.

The CDR3 spells CSAKRGAGGYNEQFF. V and J are TRBV20-1 and TRBJ2-1; the D call of TRBD1 rests on TCRdb alone, since no DNA is present to check it. There are 15 residues in the CDR3. The V gene's germline CDR1 is DFQATT and CDR2 SNEGSKA (reference sequence).

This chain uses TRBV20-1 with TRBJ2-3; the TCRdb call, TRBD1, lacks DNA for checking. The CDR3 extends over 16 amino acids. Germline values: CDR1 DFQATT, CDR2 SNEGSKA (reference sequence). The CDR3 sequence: CSASGPNRGKRDTQYF.

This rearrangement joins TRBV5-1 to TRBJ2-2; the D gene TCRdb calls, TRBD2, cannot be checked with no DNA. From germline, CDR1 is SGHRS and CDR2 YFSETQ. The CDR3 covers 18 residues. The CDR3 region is CASSLGTSGRQNTGELFF.

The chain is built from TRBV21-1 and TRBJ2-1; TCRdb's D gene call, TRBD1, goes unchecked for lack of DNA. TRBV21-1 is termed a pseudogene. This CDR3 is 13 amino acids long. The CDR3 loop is CARTRDTPVSKFF.

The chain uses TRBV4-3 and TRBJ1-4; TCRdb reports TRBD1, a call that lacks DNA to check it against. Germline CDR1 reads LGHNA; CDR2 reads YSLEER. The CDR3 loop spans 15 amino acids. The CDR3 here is CASSQELGGYEKLFF.

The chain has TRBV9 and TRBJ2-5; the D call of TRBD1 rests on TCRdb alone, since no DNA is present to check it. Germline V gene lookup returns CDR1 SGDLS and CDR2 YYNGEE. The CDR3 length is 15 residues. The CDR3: CASSAFTGGGETQYF.

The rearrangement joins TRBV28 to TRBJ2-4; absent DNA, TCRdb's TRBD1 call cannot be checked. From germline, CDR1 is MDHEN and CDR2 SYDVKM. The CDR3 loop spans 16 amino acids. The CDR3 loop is CASSFWQGGAKNIQYF. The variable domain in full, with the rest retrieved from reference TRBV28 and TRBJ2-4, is DVKVTQSSRYLVKRTGEKVFLECVQDMDHENMFWYRQDPGLGLRLIYFSYDVKMKEKGDIPEGYSVSREKKERFSLILESASTNQTSMYLCASSFWQGGAKNIQYFGAGTRLSVL.

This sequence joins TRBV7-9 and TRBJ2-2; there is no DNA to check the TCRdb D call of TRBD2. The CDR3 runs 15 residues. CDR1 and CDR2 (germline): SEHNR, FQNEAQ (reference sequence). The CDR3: CASRSSGGNTGELFF. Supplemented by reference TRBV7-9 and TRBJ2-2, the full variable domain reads DTGVSQNPRHKITKRGQNVTFRCDPISEHNRLYWYRQTLGQGPEFLTYFQNEAQLEKSRLLSDRFSAERPKGSFSTLEIQRTEQGDSAMYLCASRSSGGNTGELFFGEGSRLTVL.

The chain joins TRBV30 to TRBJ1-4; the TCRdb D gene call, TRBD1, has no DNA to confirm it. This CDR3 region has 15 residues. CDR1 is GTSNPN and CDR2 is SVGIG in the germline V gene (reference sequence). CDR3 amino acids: CAWSQGQPFNEKLFF.

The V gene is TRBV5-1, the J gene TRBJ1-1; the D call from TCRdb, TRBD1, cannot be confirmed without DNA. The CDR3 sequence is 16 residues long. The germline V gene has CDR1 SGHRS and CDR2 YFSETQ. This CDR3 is CASSSTGQGPNTEAFF. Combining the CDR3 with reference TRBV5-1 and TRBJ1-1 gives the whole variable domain KAGVTQTPRYLIKTRGQQVTLSCSPISGHRSVSWYQQTPGQGLQFLFEYFSETQRNKGNFPGRFSGRQFSNSRSEMNVSTLELGDSALYLCASSSTGQGPNTEAFFGQGTRLTVV.

Here the CDR3 reads CASSLAGQVRTEAFF. This chain links TRBV7-2 with TRBJ1-1. The CDR3 length is 15 residues. Looked up from germline, CDR1 is SGHTA and CDR2 is FQGNSA.

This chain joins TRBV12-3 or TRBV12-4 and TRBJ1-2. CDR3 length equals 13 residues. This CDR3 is CASTYGMIGGYTF.

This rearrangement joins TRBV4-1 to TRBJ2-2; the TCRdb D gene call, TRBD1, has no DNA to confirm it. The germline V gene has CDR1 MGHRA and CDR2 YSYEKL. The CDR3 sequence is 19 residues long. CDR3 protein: CASSQGNRPGQGTTGELFF.